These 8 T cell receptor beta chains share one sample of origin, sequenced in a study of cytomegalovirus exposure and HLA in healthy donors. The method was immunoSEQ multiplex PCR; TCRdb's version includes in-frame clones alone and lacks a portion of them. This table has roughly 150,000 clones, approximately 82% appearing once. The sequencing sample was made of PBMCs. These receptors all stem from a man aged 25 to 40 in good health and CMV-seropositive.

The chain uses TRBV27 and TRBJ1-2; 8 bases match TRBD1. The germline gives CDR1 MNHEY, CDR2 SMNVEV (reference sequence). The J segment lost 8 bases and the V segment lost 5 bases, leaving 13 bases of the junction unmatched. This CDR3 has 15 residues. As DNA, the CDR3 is TGTGCCAGCAGTCTCCAACCCCAGGGGGCGGGGGGCTACACCTTC. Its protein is CASSLQPQGAGGYTF.

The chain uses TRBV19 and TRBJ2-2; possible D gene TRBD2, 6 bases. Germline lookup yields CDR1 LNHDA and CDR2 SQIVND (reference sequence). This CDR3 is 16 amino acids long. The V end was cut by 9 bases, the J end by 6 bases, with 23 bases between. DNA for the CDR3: TGTGCCAGCCTACCAAGGGGCGCGGGATACGCCGGGGAGCTGTTTTTT. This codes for CASLPRGAGYAGELFF.

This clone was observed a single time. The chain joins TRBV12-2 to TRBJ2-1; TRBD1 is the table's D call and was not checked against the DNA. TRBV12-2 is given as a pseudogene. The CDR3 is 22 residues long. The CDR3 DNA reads TGTGCAAGTCGCTCCCATGGGGTAAAGTGTAGTGAAGGGACAGGGCTTATCAATGAGCAGTTCTTC. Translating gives CASRSHGVKCSEGTGLINEQFF.

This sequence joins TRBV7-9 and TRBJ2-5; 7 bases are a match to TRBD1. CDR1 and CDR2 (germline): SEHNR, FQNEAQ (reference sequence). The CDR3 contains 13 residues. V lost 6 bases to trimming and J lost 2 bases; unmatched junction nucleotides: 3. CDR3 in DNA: TGTGCCAGCAGAACAGGGGTTCAAGAGACCCAGTACTTC. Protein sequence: CASRTGVQETQYF.

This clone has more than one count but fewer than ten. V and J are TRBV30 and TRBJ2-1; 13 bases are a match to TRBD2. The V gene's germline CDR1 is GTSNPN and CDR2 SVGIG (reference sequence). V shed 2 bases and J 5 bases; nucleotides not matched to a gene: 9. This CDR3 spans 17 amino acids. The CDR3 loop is CAWSPVGTSGEHNEQFF. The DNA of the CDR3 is TGTGCCTGGAGTCCCGTAGGGACTAGCGGGGAACACAATGAGCAGTTCTTC.

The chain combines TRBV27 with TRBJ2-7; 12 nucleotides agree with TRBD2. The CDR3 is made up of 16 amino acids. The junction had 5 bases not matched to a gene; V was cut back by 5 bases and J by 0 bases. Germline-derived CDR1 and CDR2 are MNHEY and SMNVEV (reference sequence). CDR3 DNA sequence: TGTGCCAGCAGTCAACTAGCGGGGGGCTTCTCCTACGAGCAGTACTTC. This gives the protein CASSQLAGGFSYEQYF.

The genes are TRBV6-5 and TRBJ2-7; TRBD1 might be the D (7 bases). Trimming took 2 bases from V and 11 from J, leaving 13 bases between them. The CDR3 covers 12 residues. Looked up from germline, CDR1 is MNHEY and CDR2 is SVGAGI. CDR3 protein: CASSYQGGAKYF. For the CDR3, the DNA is TGTGCCAGCAGTTACCAGGGGGGCGCGAAGTACTTC.

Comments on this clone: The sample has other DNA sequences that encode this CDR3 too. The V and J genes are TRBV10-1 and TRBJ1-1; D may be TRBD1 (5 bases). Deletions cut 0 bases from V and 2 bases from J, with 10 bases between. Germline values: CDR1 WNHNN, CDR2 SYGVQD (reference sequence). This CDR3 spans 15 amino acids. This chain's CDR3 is CASSESAGLNTEAFF. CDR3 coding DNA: TGCGCCAGCAGTGAGTCCGCAGGGTTAAACACTGAAGCTTTCTTT.